Listed here is a single TCR beta chain. The length of the CDR3 is 15 residues. Trimming pared 2 bases from V and 10 bases from J, leaving 15 bases between. Looked up from germline, CDR1 is SGHAT and CDR2 is FQNNGV. The sample is drawn from a study of T cells in Graves' hyperthyroidism and ophthalmopathy. Aged 18 to 65, the patients had hyperthyroidism that was newly diagnosed and had lasted under 2 months. Amplification of TCR beta CDR3 regions was performed using RNA transcripts as template. TCR CDR3 regions were first amplified by RT-PCR with HTBI primers. TCRdb re-analysed the multiplex PCR reads in MiXCR, keeping a single row per CDR3 protein. The table shows under 300,000 distinct CDR3 sequences, with roughly 15% occurring only once.

Source material: blood. This chain links TRBV11-2 with TRBJ1-6; D is uncertain. This clonotype was sampled from a woman between 40 and 55 years old with Graves' hyperthyroidism that later progressed to Graves' ophthalmopathy. The CDR3, as DNA: TGTGCCAGCAGCTTATCTGGGCCTTCGGGGTCACCCCTCCACTTT. Translated: CASSLSGPSGSPLHF. Full variable domain (outside the CDR3, taken from reference TRBV11-2 and TRBJ1-6): EAGVAQSPRYKIIEKRQSVAFWCNPISGHATLYWYQQILGQGPKLLIQFQNNGVVDDSQLPKDRFSAERLKGVDSTLKIQPAKLEDSAVYLCASSLSGPSGSPLHFGNGTRLTVT.